This is a list of T cell receptor beta chains from one sample in a study of blood T cell repertoires in COVID-19. Only in-frame clones appear in the TCRdb table, and some are missing; sequencing was by immunoSEQ multiplex PCR. The sample lists tens of thousands of clones, just under 80% occurring once. The sample taken for sequencing was peripheral blood. Receptor source: a man older than 75 with active or convalescent COVID-19. Each CDR3 is given with its conserved first and last residue. A D gene is named only where the DNA matches it firmly. Expanded clones get a size class; other rows say once, few or many, or leave the size out.

-,TRBV5-1,-,TRBJ2-5,TGCGCCAGCAGCTTTCTGTTCAGCCAAGAGACCCAGTACTTC,CASSFLFSQETQYF
-,TRBV28,TRBD2,TRBJ2-6,TGTGCCAGCAGTTTCGTACGGGGGGCTGGGGCCAACGTCCTGACTTTC,CASSFVRGAGANVLTF
-,TRBV27,TRBD1,TRBJ1-2,TGTGCCAGCAGGGGAGAGGGGGCAGGGGTCTATGGCTACACCTTC,CASRGEGAGVYGYTF
-,TRBV2,TRBD2,TRBJ2-5,TGTGCCAGCAGAGAATCTGGCCGTTGGGAGCGGGATGAGCGTGAGACCCAGTACTTC,CASRESGRWERDERETQYF
-,TRBV5-1,-,TRBJ1-2,TGCGCCAGCAGCGCTAAAACCACAGGTGACTATGGCTACACCTTC,CASSAKTTGDYGYTF
-,TRBV4-1,-,TRBJ2-5,TGCGCCAGCAGTCTGGCCGGCGGGTCCGAAGAGACCCAGTACTTC,CASSLAGGSEETQYF
-,TRBV7-9,-,TRBJ2-7,TGTGCCAGCAGCTTAGCGTGGGGGAAACAGGGAGACGAGCAGTACTTC,CASSLAWGKQGDEQYF
few,TRBV5-1,TRBD2,TRBJ2-7,TGCGCCAGCAGCTTGGGACTAGCGGGAGGAAACGAGCAGTACTTC,CASSLGLAGGNEQYF
few,TRBV5-1,TRBD2,TRBJ2-7,TGCGCCAGCAGCCCCTCGACAGCGGGAGGCCCCGCCTACGAGCAGTACTTC,CASSPSTAGGPAYEQYF
-,TRBV21-1,-,TRBJ2-7,TGTGCCAGCAGCAAAGTAAAGAAGGACTGGGGCTACGAGCAGTACTTC,CASSKVKKDWGYEQYF
once,TRBV19,-,TRBJ1-1,TGTGCCAGTAGTAACGGGGGCACTGAAGCTTTCTTT,CASSNGGTEAFF
-,TRBV9,TRBD2,TRBJ2-2,TGTGCCAGCAGCGTAGATGGCGGGAGGGTCACCGGGGAGCTGTTTTTT,CASSVDGGRVTGELFF